A single sample gave rise to the 25 T cell receptor beta chains below, sequenced in a study of cytomegalovirus exposure and HLA in healthy donors. This table comes from immunoSEQ multiplex PCR, and its TCRdb copy is limited to in-frame clones, with some not included. The repertoire includes under 250,000 clones, roughly 87% of them detected once, and about 12% sits in the top ten. Input material: PBMCs. These receptors were collected from a man aged 18 to 30 in good health and CMV-seropositive.

This clone was seen a handful of times. The gene calls are TRBV4-3 and TRBJ1-5, with 9 bases identical to TRBD1. Germline-derived CDR1 and CDR2 are LGHNA and YSLEER. The CDR3 is 13 residues long. With 4 bases clipped from V and 7 bases from J, the junction kept 2 bases outside the gene matches. The CDR3 loop reads CASSRDREQPQHF. In DNA form, the CDR3 reads TGCGCCAGCAGCCGGGACAGGGAACAGCCCCAGCATTTT.

The chain employs TRBV19 and TRBJ2-1, with no clear D. CDR1 and CDR2 from the germline V gene are LNHDA and SQIVND (reference sequence). CDR3 length equals 12 residues. V shed 4 bases and J shed 10 bases, with 11 bases lying between them. Written as DNA, the CDR3 is TGTGCCAGTAGTAGAAGACTGGACGAGCAGTTCTTC. Its protein is CASSRRLDEQFF.

This clone was seen just once. This sequence joins TRBV28 and TRBJ1-1, with D possibly matching TRBD1 (5 bases). Germline CDR1 reads MDHEN; CDR2 reads SYDVKM. CDR3 length: 14 residues. Deletions cut 5 bases from V and 1 base from J, with 11 bases between. The CDR3 nucleotides read TGTGCCAGCAGTGGGAAGGGGAAGAACACTGAAGCTTTCTTT. Protein product: CASSGKGKNTEAFF.

The CDR3: CASRTRPHTYEQYF. In DNA form, the CDR3 reads TGTGCCAGCAGGACACGACCCCATACCTACGAGCAGTACTTC. This chain joins TRBV2 and TRBJ2-7; D remains ambiguous. The CDR3 covers 14 residues. Germline lookup yields CDR1 SNHLY and CDR2 FYNNEI. Trimming removed 6 bases at V and 2 bases at J, with 14 bases between.

V gene TRBV5-1 combines with J gene TRBJ2-1; a weak D match, TRBD2 (6 bases). V was trimmed by 4 bases and J by 4 bases, leaving 12 bases between them. Per germline, CDR1 SGHRS and CDR2 YFSETQ. This CDR3 contains 14 residues. The CDR3 reads CASSPGETYNEQFF. In DNA form, the CDR3 reads TGCGCCAGCAGCCCGGGAGAAACTTACAATGAGCAGTTCTTC.

This sequence joins TRBV28 and TRBJ1-5; TRBD1 is a possible D gene (5 bases). Germline V gives CDR1 MDHEN, CDR2 SYDVKM. The CDR3 has 16 residues. The germline V and J ends were trimmed by 7 bases and 0 bases, with 16 bases remaining between them. In DNA form, the CDR3 reads TGTGCCAGCAATCTCGGCAGGGCGTCTAGCAATCAGCCCCAGCATTTT. Translation gives CASNLGRASSNQPQHF.

V gene TRBV6-1 combines with J gene TRBJ1-5, with TRBD1 matching 10 bases. This CDR3 has 14 amino acids. Trimming cost V 6 bases and J 6 bases; bases outside gene matches: 5. CDR1 MNHNS and CDR2 SASEGT come from the germline V gene. The CDR3 region has the DNA TGTGCCAGCAGCGACAGGGGGCTCGGTCAGCCCCAGCATTTT. Its translation: CASSDRGLGQPQHF.

The chain recombines TRBV6-4 with TRBJ2-7; the match to TRBD2 covers 7 bases. Losses at the gene ends were 0 bases for V and 3 bases for J; bases not matched to a gene: 2. The germline CDR1 and CDR2 sequences are MRHNA and SNTAGT. CDR3 size: 14 residues. As DNA, the CDR3 is TGTGCCAGCAGTGACTCGCGGGGGATCTACGAGCAGTACTTC. It yields the protein CASSDSRGIYEQYF.

This chain connects TRBV6-4 to TRBJ2-1, with D perhaps being TRBD1 or TRBD2 (5 bases each). V was shortened by 6 bases and J by 3 bases, with 9 bases between the two germline ends. The CDR3 has 13 residues. CDR1 is MRHNA, CDR2 SNTAGT, per germline. The CDR3 DNA reads as TGTGCCAGCAGCAGGGACGGCTACAATGAGCAGTTCTTC. Translating it yields CASSRDGYNEQFF.

The gene calls are TRBV10-3 and TRBJ2-3; 7 nucleotides match TRBD1. The CDR3 extends over 14 amino acids. After removal of 7 bases from V and 2 bases from J, the junction contained 6 bases not matched to a gene. Per the germline V gene, CDR1 is ENHRY and CDR2 is SYGVKD. The CDR3 is CAINEQGSTDTQYF. The DNA for the CDR3 is TGTGCCATCAACGAACAGGGGTCCACAGATACGCAGTATTTT.

The chain's CDR3 is CASSLTQHDLAGGYEQYF. As DNA, the CDR3 is TGTGCCAGCAGCTTAACCCAACACGACCTAGCGGGAGGGTACGAGCAGTACTTC. The rearrangement uses TRBV7-2 and TRBJ2-7; 12 bases line up with TRBD2. Germline trimming cut 2 bases from V and 4 bases from J; bases unmatched to any gene: 12. The CDR3 sequence is 18 residues long. Germline V CDR1 and CDR2: SGHTA, FQGNSA.

The rearrangement joins TRBV28 to TRBJ2-7; 7 bases agree with TRBD1. This CDR3 is built from 16 residues. The germline CDR1 and CDR2 sequences are MDHEN and SYDVKM. Trimming at V came to 5 bases and at J to 5 bases, leaving 15 bases not matched to a gene. The CDR3 region is CASSTRQGSGGNEQYF. CDR3 coding DNA: TGTGCCAGCAGTACTCGACAGGGTTCGGGTGGGAACGAGCAGTACTTC.

The rearrangement joins TRBV4-1 to TRBJ1-1; D is undetermined. Germline loops: CDR1 MGHRA, CDR2 YSYEKL. V gave up 0 bases and J gave up 6 bases, with 14 bases separating them. This CDR3 is built from 15 residues. Here the CDR3 reads CASSQDGRRSSEAFF. CDR3 coding DNA: TGCGCCAGCAGCCAAGATGGGCGGAGGAGTTCTGAAGCTTTCTTT.

The V and J genes are TRBV15 and TRBJ1-1; unclear D gene. V was pared by 0 bases and J by 1 base, with 6 bases between. The CDR3 has 14 residues. Germline values: CDR1 LNHNV, CDR2 YYDKDF (reference sequence). Written as DNA, the CDR3 is TGTGCCACCAGCAGAGATCCGGGGAACACTGAAGCTTTCTTT. Protein: CATSRDPGNTEAFF. Together with reference TRBV15 and TRBJ1-1, the CDR3 gives the full variable domain: DAMVIQNPRYQVTQFGKPVTLSCSQTLNHNVMYWYQQKSSQAPKLLFHYYDKDFNNEADTPDNFQSRRPNTSFCFLDIRSPGLGDTAMYLCATSRDPGNTEAFFGQGTRLTVV.

The chain carries TRBV2 and TRBJ1-1; D ambiguous. The germline V gene has CDR1 SNHLY and CDR2 FYNNEI. CDR3 length: 12 amino acids. V lost 2 bases and J lost 7, with 8 bases in between. CDR3 coding DNA: TGTGCCAGCAGTGAACCCGTCGTTGAAGCTTTCTTT. Translated: CASSEPVVEAFF. Using reference TRBV2 and TRBJ1-1 for the parts outside the CDR3, the full variable domain is EPEVTQTPSHQVTQMGQEVILRCVPISNHLYFYWYRQILGQKVEFLVSFYNNEISEKSEIFDDQFSVERPDGSNFTLKIRSTKLEDSAMYFCASSEPVVEAFFGQGTRLTVV.

The chain couples TRBV5-4 to TRBJ2-1; D not certain. The germline V gene encodes CDR1 SGHNT and CDR2 YYREEE (reference sequence). The V end was cut by 2 bases, the J end by 7 bases, with 10 bases between. This CDR3 has 13 amino acids. In DNA, the CDR3 is TGTGCCAGCAGCTTTGTAAGTGGTAATGAGCAGTTCTTC. It yields the protein CASSFVSGNEQFF.

Here the CDR3 reads CASSLTGGLNQPQHF. Here the CDR3 DNA reads TGTGCCAGCAGCTTGACAGGGGGTTTGAATCAGCCCCAGCATTTT. This sequence joins TRBV7-8 and TRBJ1-5, with 9 nucleotides matching TRBD1. J gave up 4 bases and V 3 bases, and 4 bases lay outside the gene matches. CDR1 is SGHVS and CDR2 is FQNEAQ in the germline V gene. This CDR3 has 15 residues.

This chain connects TRBV6-5 to TRBJ1-2; possible D gene TRBD1, 5 bases. Germline CDR1 is MNHEY and CDR2 is SVGAGI. V lost 6 bases to trimming and J lost 2 bases, with 10 bases between them. This CDR3 comprises 13 residues. CDR3 coding DNA: TGTGCCAGCAGCTTAGACAGCAACTATGGCTACACCTTC. This codes for CASSLDSNYGYTF.

This clone was observed a few times. This chain connects TRBV7-6 to TRBJ1-1; TRBD1 might be the D (5 bases). Deletions cut 5 bases from V and 4 bases from J, with 17 bases between. This CDR3 is built from 15 residues. Germline values: CDR1 SGHVS, CDR2 FNYEAQ. The CDR3 DNA reads as TGTGCCAGCAGCGACGACGGGGCTGGCGGCACTGAAGCTTTCTTT. This codes for CASSDDGAGGTEAFF.

The chain couples TRBV11-2 to TRBJ1-2; weak D call: TRBD1 (6 bases). Trimming took 3 bases from V and 4 from J, leaving 21 bases between them. Germline values: CDR1 SGHAT, CDR2 FQNNGV. The CDR3 is made up of 17 amino acids. CDR3 bases: TGTGCCAGCAGCTTCGCCCCCGGAGCAGGGGACGCCTATGGCTACACCTTC. The encoded protein is CASSFAPGAGDAYGYTF.

The chain has TRBV30 and TRBJ1-4, with a possible D match to TRBD1 (6 bases). This CDR3 spans 13 amino acids. Trimming took off 4 bases at V and 8 bases at J, with 14 bases between the two ends. Germline V gene lookup returns CDR1 GTSNPN and CDR2 SVGIG (reference sequence). The CDR3 nucleotides are TGTGCCTGGAATCACAGGGCGTCAGAAAAACTGTTTTTT. It is translated as CAWNHRASEKLFF.

The rearrangement links TRBV28 to TRBJ1-1, with 7 bases identical to TRBD1. Germline values: CDR1 MDHEN, CDR2 SYDVKM. The length of the CDR3 is 15 residues. V gave up 5 bases and J gave up 6 bases; unmatched junction bases: 12. The CDR3 region is CASSPRTGGNPEAFF. For the CDR3, the DNA is TGTGCCAGCAGTCCGCGGACAGGTGGGAATCCTGAAGCTTTCTTT.

This chain connects TRBV27 to TRBJ2-7; perhaps TRBD2 as D (5 bases). Germline CDR1 MNHEY, CDR2 SMNVEV (reference sequence). The CDR3 loop spans 15 amino acids. V gave up 7 bases and J gave up 1 base, with 17 bases separating them. The CDR3 DNA is TGTGCCAGCACCCAAGGGCTAGCCGAATCCTACGAGCAGTACTTC. Translated: CASTQGLAESYEQYF.

This rearrangement joins TRBV2 to TRBJ1-4; the match to TRBD1 covers 7 bases. The CDR3 spans 15 residues. The V and J ends lost 4 bases and 7 bases, in that order; junction bases with no gene match: 9. Germline V lookup: CDR1 SNHLY, CDR2 FYNNEI. Here the CDR3 reads CASSGLGSGGEKLFF. For the CDR3, the DNA is TGTGCCAGCAGTGGGTTAGGCTCAGGGGGTGAAAAACTGTTTTTT.

The chain has TRBV10-2 and TRBJ1-2; D uncertain. From germline, CDR1 is WSHSY and CDR2 SAAADI. Trimming stripped 5 bases from V and 8 bases from J, with 12 bases between. This CDR3 is 12 amino acids long. CDR3 coding DNA: TGCGCCAGCAGTCCGGGGTTGTACGGCTACACCTTC. This translates into CASSPGLYGYTF.